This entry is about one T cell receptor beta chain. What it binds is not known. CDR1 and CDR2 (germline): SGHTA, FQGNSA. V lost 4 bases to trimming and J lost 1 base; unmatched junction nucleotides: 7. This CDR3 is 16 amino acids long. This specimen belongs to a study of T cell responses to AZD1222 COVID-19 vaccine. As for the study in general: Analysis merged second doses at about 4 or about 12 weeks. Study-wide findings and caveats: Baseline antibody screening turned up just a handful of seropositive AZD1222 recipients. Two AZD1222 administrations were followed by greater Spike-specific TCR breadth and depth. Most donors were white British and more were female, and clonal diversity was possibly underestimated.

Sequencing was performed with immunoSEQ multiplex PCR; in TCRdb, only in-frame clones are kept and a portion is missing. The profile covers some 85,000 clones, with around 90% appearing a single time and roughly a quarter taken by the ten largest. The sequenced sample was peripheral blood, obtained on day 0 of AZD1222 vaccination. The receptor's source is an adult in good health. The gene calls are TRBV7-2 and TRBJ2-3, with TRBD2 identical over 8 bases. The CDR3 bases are TGTGCCAGCAGCTCCCCAGCGGGAGCCGGCACAGATACGCAGTATTTT. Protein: CASSSPAGAGTDTQYF.